This entry concerns a single TCR beta chain. Free of recent acute infections or vaccinations, the donors were healthy HIV-negative adults. This specimen comes from a study of shared clonotypes between healthy human individuals. Germline CDR1 ENHRY, CDR2 SYGVKD. CDR3 length: 15 residues. With 7 bases removed from V and 6 bases from J, the gap between germline ends came to 22 bases. TCRdb keeps only in-frame clones here, not all; method: immunoSEQ multiplex PCR. The top ten clones hold around 0.13% of a sample with approximately 2.4 million clones, around 95% of them seen once. This TCR came from a man aged 18-30 years in good health. The material sequenced was naive CD4+ T cells sorted from blood. Subset given: CD45RA+ positively selected. The rearrangement joins TRBV10-3 to TRBJ2-7; D might be TRBD2 (5 bases). The DNA for the CDR3 is TGTGCCATCACAAACGGTAGCGCCCGGACGGGCGAGCAGTACTTC. Translating it yields CAITNGSARTGEQYF.